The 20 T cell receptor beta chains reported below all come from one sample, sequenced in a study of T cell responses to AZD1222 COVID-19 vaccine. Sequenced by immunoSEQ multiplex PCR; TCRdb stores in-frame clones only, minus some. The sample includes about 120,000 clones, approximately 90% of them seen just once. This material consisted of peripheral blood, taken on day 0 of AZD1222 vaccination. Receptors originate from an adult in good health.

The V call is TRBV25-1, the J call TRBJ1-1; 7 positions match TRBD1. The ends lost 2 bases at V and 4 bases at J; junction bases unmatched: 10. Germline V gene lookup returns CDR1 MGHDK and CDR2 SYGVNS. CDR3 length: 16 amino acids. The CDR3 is CASSENRGGLTTEAFF. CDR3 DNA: TGTGCCAGCAGTGAAAACAGGGGCGGTTTGACCACTGAAGCTTTCTTT.

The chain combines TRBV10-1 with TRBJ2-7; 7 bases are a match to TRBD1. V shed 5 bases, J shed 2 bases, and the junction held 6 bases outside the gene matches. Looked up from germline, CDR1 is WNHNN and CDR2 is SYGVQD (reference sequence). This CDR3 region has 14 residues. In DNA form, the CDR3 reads TGCGCCAGCAGTTCCGGGACAGTACCCTACGAGCAGTACTTC. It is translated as CASSSGTVPYEQYF.

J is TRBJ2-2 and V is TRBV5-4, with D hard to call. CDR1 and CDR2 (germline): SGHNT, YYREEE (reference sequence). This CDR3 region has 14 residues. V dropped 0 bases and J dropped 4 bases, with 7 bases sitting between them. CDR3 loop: CASSLERSTGELFF. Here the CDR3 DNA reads TGTGCCAGCAGCTTGGAAAGGTCCACCGGGGAGCTGTTTTTT. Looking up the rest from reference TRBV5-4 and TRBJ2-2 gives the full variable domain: ETGVTQSPTHLIKTRGQQVTLRCSSQSGHNTVSWYQQALGQGPQFIFQYYREEENGRGNFPPRFSGLQFPNYSSELNVNALELDDSALYLCASSLERSTGELFFGEGSRLTVL.

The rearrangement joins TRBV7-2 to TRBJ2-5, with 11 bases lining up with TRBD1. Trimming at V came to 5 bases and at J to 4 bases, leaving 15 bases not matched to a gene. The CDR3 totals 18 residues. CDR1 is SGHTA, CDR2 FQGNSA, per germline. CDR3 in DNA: TGTGCCAGCAGCAGACCGGACAGGGGGCGAGATTGGCCAGAGACCCAGTACTTC. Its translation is CASSRPDRGRDWPETQYF. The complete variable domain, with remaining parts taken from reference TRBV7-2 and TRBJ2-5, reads GAGVSQSPSNKVTEKGKDVELRCDPISGHTALYWYRQSLGQGLEFLIYFQGNSAPDKSGLPSDRFSAERTGGSVSTLTIQRTQQEDSAVYLCASSRPDRGRDWPETQYFGPGTRLLVL.

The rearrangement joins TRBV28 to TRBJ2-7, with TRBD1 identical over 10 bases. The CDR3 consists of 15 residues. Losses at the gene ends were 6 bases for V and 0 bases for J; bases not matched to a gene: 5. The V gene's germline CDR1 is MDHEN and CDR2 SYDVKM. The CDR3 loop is CASRTGGLNSYEQYF. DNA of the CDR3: TGTGCCAGCAGGACAGGGGGCCTTAACTCCTACGAGCAGTACTTC. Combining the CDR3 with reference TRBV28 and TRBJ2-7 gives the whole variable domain DVKVTQSSRYLVKRTGEKVFLECVQDMDHENMFWYRQDPGLGLRLIYFSYDVKMKEKGDIPEGYSVSREKKERFSLILESASTNQTSMYLCASRTGGLNSYEQYFGPGTRLTVT.

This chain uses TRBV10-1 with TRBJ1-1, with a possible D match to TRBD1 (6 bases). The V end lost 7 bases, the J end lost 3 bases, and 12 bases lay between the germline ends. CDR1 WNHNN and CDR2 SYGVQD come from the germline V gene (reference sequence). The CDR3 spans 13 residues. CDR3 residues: CASNQGGDTEAFF. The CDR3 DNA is TGCGCCAGCAATCAAGGGGGGGACACTGAAGCTTTCTTT.

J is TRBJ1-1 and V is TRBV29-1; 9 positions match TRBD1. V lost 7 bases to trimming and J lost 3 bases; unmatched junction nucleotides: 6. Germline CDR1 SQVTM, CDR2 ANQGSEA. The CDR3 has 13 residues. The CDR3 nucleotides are TGCAGCGGTGGACAGGGGAGGGACACTGAAGCTTTCTTT. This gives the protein CSGGQGRDTEAFF.

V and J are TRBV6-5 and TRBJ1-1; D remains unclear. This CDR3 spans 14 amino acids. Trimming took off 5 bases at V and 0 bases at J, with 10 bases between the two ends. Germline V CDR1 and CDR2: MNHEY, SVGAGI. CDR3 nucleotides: TGTGCCAGCAGTCGCTCCGTGGTGAACACTGAAGCTTTCTTT. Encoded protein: CASSRSVVNTEAFF.

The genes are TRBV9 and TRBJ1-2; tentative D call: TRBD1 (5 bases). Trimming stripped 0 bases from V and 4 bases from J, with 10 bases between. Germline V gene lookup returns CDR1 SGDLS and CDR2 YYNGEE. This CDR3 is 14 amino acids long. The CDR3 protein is CASSVDQGLYGYTF. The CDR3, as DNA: TGTGCCAGCAGCGTAGATCAGGGCCTCTATGGCTACACCTTC.

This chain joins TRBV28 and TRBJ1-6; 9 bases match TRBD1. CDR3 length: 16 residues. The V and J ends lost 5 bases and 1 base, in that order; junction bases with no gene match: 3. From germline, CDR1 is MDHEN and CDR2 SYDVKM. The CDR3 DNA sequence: TGTGCCAGCAGTCCACAGGGGGCTTCCTATAATTCACCCCTCCACTTT. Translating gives CASSPQGASYNSPLHF.

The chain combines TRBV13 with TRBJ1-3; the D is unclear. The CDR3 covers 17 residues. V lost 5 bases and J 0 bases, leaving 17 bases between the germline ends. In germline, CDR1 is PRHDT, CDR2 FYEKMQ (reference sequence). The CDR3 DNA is TGTGCCAGCAGCCCCCCGTTGTTCACGAGCTCTGGAAACACCATATATTTT. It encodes CASSPPLFTSSGNTIYF.

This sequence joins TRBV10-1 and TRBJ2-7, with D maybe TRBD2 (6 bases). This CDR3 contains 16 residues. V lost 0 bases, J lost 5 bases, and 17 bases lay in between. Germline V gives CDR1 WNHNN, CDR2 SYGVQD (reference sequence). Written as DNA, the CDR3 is TGCGCCAGCAGTGAGTCGACGGGGGTAACGGGGAACGAGCAGTACTTC. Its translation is CASSESTGVTGNEQYF.

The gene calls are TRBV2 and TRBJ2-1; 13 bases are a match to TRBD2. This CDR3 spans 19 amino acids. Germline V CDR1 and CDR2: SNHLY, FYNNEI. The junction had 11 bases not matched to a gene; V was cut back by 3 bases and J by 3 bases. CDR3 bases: TGTGCCAGCAGTGATCCTGGACTAGCGGGAGACCCTTTCTACAATGAGCAGTTCTTC. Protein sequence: CASSDPGLAGDPFYNEQFF.

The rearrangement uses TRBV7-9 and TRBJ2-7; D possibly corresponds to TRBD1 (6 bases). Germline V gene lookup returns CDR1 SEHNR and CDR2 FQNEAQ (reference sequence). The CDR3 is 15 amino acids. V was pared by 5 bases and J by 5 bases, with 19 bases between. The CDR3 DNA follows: TGTGCCAGCAGCCCGCGGACGTGGGGGCGAAACGAGCAGTACTTC. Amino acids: CASSPRTWGRNEQYF.

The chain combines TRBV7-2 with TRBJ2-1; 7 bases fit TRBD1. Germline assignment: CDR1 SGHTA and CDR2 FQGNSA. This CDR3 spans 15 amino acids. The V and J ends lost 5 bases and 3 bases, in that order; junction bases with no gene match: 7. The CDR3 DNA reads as TGTGCCAGCAGCGCCCGGACAGGTATCTACAATGAGCAGTTCTTC. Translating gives CASSARTGIYNEQFF.

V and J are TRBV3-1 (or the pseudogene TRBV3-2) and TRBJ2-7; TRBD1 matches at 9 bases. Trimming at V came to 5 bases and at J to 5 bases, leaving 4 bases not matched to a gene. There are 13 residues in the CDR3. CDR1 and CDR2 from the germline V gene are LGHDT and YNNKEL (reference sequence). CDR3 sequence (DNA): TGTGCCAGCAGCTCCCGGGACAGGGACGAGCAGTACTTC. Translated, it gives CASSSRDRDEQYF.

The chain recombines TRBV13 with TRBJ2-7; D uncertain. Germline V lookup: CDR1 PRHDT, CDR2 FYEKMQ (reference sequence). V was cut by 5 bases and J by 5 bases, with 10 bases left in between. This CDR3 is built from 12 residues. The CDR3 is CASSAPPHEQYF. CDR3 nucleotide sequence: TGTGCCAGCAGCGCCCCCCCCCACGAGCAGTACTTC.

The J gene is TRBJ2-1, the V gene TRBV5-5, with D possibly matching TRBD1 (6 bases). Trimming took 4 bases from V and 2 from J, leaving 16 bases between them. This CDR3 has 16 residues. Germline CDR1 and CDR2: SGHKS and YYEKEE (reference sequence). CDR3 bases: TGTGCCAGCAGCCGAAATTTTGGGGGCACCTACAATGAGCAGTTCTTC. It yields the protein CASSRNFGGTYNEQFF.

This chain's CDR3 is CASTPEGALSTWGEKLFF. The CDR3 DNA reads TGTGCCAGTACCCCCGAGGGGGCCTTATCAACATGGGGTGAAAAACTGTTTTTT. The V and J genes are TRBV19 and TRBJ1-4, with 7 nucleotides matching TRBD1. The CDR3 totals 18 residues. Germline trimming cut 7 bases from V and 7 bases from J; bases unmatched to any gene: 21. The germline V gene has CDR1 LNHDA and CDR2 SQIVND (reference sequence). The full variable domain, with the rest looked up from reference TRBV19 and TRBJ1-4, is DGGITQSPKYLFRKEGQNVTLSCEQNLNHDAMYWYRQDPGQGLRLIYYSQIVNDFQKGDIAEGYSVSREKKESFPLTVTSAQKNPTAFYLCASTPEGALSTWGEKLFFGSGTQLSVL.

CDR3 DNA sequence: TGTGCCAGCAGCTCCCCGGGGGGGATCACAGATACGCAGTATTTT. This codes for CASSSPGGITDTQYF. The rearrangement joins TRBV7-9 to TRBJ2-3; 8 positions match TRBD2. Germline values: CDR1 SEHNR, CDR2 FQNEAQ (reference sequence). There are 15 residues in the CDR3. J gave up 2 bases and V 4 bases, and 5 bases lay outside the gene matches.